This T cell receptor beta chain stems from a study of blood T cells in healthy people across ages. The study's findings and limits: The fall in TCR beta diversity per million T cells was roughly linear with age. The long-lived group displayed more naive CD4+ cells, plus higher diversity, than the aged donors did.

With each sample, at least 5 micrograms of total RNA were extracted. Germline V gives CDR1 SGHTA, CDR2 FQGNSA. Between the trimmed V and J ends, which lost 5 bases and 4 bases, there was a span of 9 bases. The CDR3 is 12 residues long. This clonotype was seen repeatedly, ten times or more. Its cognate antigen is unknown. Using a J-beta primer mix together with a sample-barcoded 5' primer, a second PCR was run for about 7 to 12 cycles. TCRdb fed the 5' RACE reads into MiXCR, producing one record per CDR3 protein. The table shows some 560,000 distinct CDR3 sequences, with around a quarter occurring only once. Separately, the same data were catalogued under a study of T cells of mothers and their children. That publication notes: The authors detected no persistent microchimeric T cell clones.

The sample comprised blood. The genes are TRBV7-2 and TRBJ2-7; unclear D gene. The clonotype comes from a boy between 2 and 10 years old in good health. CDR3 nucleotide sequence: TGTGCCAGCAGCCCGCAGAGGTACGAGCAGTACTTC. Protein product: CASSPQRYEQYF.